This T cell receptor (beta chain) was obtained from a study of CD8+ T cells in alopecia areata. Overall study results and limits: Scalp clonality and expanded CD8+ clones among the top 100 showed significant decreases with tofacitinib.

This clone was recorded a few times. The antigen remains undetermined. Treatment meaning: oral pan-JAK inhibitor, 5-10 mg twice daily. Alopecia areata patients gave lesional scalp punch biopsies and peripheral blood samples. Sequencing templates came from extracted RNA that was reverse transcribed into cDNA. The data were produced by immunoSEQ multiplex PCR, yet TCRdb's version contains in-frame clones alone and is incomplete. Of about 220,000 clones listed, under 60% are singletons. This receptor was taken from a human donor with alopecia areata. This specimen was CD4+ T cells sorted from blood, taken at week 4, from a patient treated with tofacitinib.

DNA of the CDR3: TGTGCCAGCAGCTTATCGCCTTCCTACAATGAGCAGTTCTTC. Translating gives CASSLSPSYNEQFF. The chain recombines TRBV7-9 with TRBJ2-1, with D unresolved. The germline V and J ends were trimmed by 2 bases and 1 base, with 6 bases remaining between them. The CDR3 is 14 residues long. The germline V gene encodes CDR1 SEHNR and CDR2 FQNEAQ (reference sequence).